This TCR beta chain is drawn from a study of blood T cell repertoires in COVID-19. At the level of the study: Acute and convalescent COVID-19 samples came from the United States, Italy and Spain. The cDNA or gDNA used as material had been derived from T cells, B-cell-depleted T cells, or PBMCs.

The V segment lost 4 bases and the J segment 5 bases; nucleotides outside the gene matches: 14. This CDR3 contains 17 residues. Germline lookup yields CDR1 SGDLS and CDR2 YYNGEE. As handled by the study authors: Reference gene primer amplification yielded estimated nucleated cell counts. Some clones are missing from TCRdb's copy, which holds only in-frame ones; the method was immunoSEQ multiplex PCR. That table is the source of V, J and clone size, and D and trimming were worked out from the DNA. The table has 50,000 to 65,000 clones, roughly 81% seen once; the top ten hold 5.3%. V gene TRBV9 combines with J gene TRBJ2-1, with TRBD2 matching 8 bases. The receptor comes from a woman aged 60 to 75 with acute or convalescent COVID-19. The sample was peripheral blood. Here the CDR3 DNA reads TGTGCCAGCAGCTCCCGGACTAGCTGGAGTCCTGACAATGAGCAGTTCTTC. Its translation is CASSSRTSWSPDNEQFF.